This passage covers 25 T cell receptor beta chains from one sample sequenced in a study of T-cell reconstitution after alpha-beta-depleted transplantation in children. The TCRbeta library incorporated unique molecular identifiers. TCRdb re-analysed the PCR reads in MiXCR, keeping a single row per CDR3 protein. The data contain 60,000 to 80,000 distinct CDR3 sequences, more than 5.5% of them singletons. This sample comprised PBMCs from the stem cell graft donor, obtained from the stem cell graft. The origin of the receptors is a human donor who donated a stem cell graft to a child with acute lymphoblastic leukemia.

This clonotype was picked up many times. The J gene is TRBJ1-5, the V gene TRBV19; unclear D gene. Germline V lookup: CDR1 LNHDA, CDR2 SQIVND (reference sequence). There are 13 residues in the CDR3. Deletions cut 10 bases from V and 2 bases from J, with 12 bases between. CDR3 in DNA: TGTGCCATCAAGGGCGAGGGCAATCAGCCCCAGCATTTT. Protein sequence: CAIKGEGNQPQHF.

The V and J genes are TRBV7-1 and TRBJ1-1, with TRBD1 identical over 7 bases. TRBV7-1 is reported as an ORF; its role is uncertain. The CDR3 is made up of 13 amino acids. The CDR3 nucleotides read TGTGGGAGCAGCTCAGGGCGGCAGGGGGGAGCTTTCTTT. Translation gives CGSSSGRQGGAFF.

This clonotype was detected many times. The chain recombines TRBV6-2 or TRBV6-3 with TRBJ2-4, with a weak D call TRBD2 (5 bases). V shed 4 bases and J shed 7 bases, with 17 bases lying between them. This CDR3 has 15 amino acids. Germline loops: CDR1 MNHEY, CDR2 SVGEGT. The chain's CDR3 is CASSSLQLTGNIQYF. Here the CDR3 DNA reads TGTGCCAGCAGTTCCCTCCAACTAACGGGGAACATTCAGTACTTC.

J is TRBJ2-2 and V is TRBV4-2, with 9 bases aligning to TRBD2. The germline V gene encodes CDR1 LGHNA and CDR2 YNFKEQ. CDR3 length: 21 residues. Trimming removed 0 bases from V and 5 bases from J; junction bases left unmatched: 19. CDR3 residues: CASSQDPPAGGLMSVTGELFF. CDR3 DNA sequence: TGTGCCAGCAGCCAAGACCCTCCAGCGGGGGGCTTAATGTCTGTGACCGGGGAGCTGTTTTTT.

The chain carries TRBV7-6 and TRBJ2-5; either TRBD1 or TRBD2 may fit D (5 bases each). Germline CDR1 and CDR2: SGHVS and FNYEAQ. Trimming took 2 bases from V and 5 from J, leaving 6 bases between them. This CDR3 spans 12 amino acids. The CDR3 protein is CASSLWGETQYF. Here the CDR3 DNA reads TGTGCCAGCAGCTTATGGGGGGAGACCCAGTACTTC. The complete variable domain, with remaining parts taken from reference TRBV7-6 and TRBJ2-5, reads GAGVSQSPRYKVTKRGQDVALRCDPISGHVSLYWYRQALGQGPEFLTYFNYEAQQDKSGLPNDRFSAERPEGSISTLTIQRTEQRDSAMYRCASSLWGETQYFGPGTRLLVL.

The CDR3 is CASRFQGGRNEKLFF. CDR3 sequence (DNA): TGCGCCAGCCGTTTCCAGGGCGGGAGGAATGAAAAACTGTTTTTT. The chain employs TRBV5-1 and TRBJ1-4, with D perhaps matching TRBD1 (5 bases). Per germline, CDR1 SGHRS and CDR2 YFSETQ. The CDR3 covers 15 residues. Trimming took off 7 bases at V and 5 bases at J, with 18 bases between the two ends.

This clonotype was counted at least ten times. The DNA for the CDR3 is TGTGCCAGCAGTAAAGGGGTCGACACCGGGGAGCTGTTTTTT. Its protein is CASSKGVDTGELFF. This sequence joins TRBV12-3 or TRBV12-4 and TRBJ2-2, with D possibly being TRBD1 (5 bases). V shed 5 bases and J shed 3 bases, with 10 bases lying between them. This CDR3 region has 14 residues.

This clonotype has a count of ten or more. The chain links TRBV29-1 to TRBJ2-3, with D unclear. Trimming removed 4 bases from V and 1 base from J, with 9 bases in between. This CDR3 region has 13 residues. Germline CDR1 is SQVTM and CDR2 is ANQGSEA. The CDR3, as DNA: TGCAGCGTTGTGGACCCCCGCACAGATACGCAGTATTTT. This encodes CSVVDPRTDTQYF.

This clonotype was seen repeatedly, ten times or more. The gene calls are TRBV29-1 and TRBJ2-1, with 8 bases fitting TRBD2. CDR3 length: 11 amino acids. V lost 6 bases and J lost 8; bases outside the gene matches: 3. CDR1 is SQVTM and CDR2 is ANQGSEA in the germline V gene. The CDR3 loop reads CSVGLAYEQFF. In DNA form, the CDR3 reads TGCAGCGTCGGACTAGCATATGAGCAGTTCTTC.

The sample holds many counts of this clonotype. The V and J genes are TRBV7-2 and TRBJ2-5; 8 bases agree with TRBD2. The junction had 3 bases not matched to a gene; V was cut back by 1 base and J by 5 bases. The CDR3 consists of 14 residues. Germline V gene data show CDR1 as SGHTA and CDR2 as FQGNSA. CDR3 amino acids: CASSLDGGAETQYF. In DNA form, the CDR3 reads TGTGCCAGCAGCTTAGACGGGGGGGCGGAGACCCAGTACTTC.

This clonotype was detected only a few times. This may come from a read error, since a much larger clone is one base off. The chain carries TRBV20-1 and TRBJ2-3; maybe TRBD2 (6 bases). Germline assignment: CDR1 DFQATT and CDR2 SNEGSKA (reference sequence). The CDR3 has 17 amino acids. CDR3 coding DNA: TGCTGTGCTCTACGAGGTAGCGGATCCCCCCCGGCGGATACGCAGTATTTT. It specifies CCALRGSGSPPADTQYF.

The chain links TRBV2 to TRBJ2-2; a weak D match, TRBD2 (5 bases). Germline V gene data show CDR1 as SNHLY and CDR2 as FYNNEI. V was shortened by 11 bases and J by 0 bases, with 22 bases between the two germline ends. The CDR3 contains 17 residues. The CDR3: CALRERRPTTNTGELFF. The CDR3 nucleotides read TGTGCCCTCCGAGAGAGGAGGCCTACTACGAACACCGGGGAGCTGTTTTTT. Supplemented by reference TRBV2 and TRBJ2-2, the full variable domain reads EPEVTQTPSHQVTQMGQEVILRCVPISNHLYFYWYRQILGQKVEFLVSFYNNEISEKSEIFDDQFSVERPDGSNFTLKIRSTKLEDSAMYFCALRERRPTTNTGELFFGEGSRLTVL.

In its sample, this clonotype was seen many times. The V gene is TRBV20-1, the J gene TRBJ2-7; possible D gene TRBD1, 6 bases. V lost 6 bases and J lost 3, with 15 bases in between. This CDR3 has 13 residues. Germline assignment: CDR1 DFQATT and CDR2 SNEGSKA (reference sequence). The CDR3 is CSASRDTFYEQYF. The CDR3 coding sequence is TGCAGTGCCTCCAGGGACACCTTCTACGAGCAGTACTTC.

There are many counts of this clonotype. The V call is TRBV20-1, the J call TRBJ2-7; tentatively, D is TRBD1 (6 bases). Germline V CDR1 and CDR2: DFQATT, SNEGSKA (reference sequence). The CDR3 contains 12 residues. V gave up 7 bases and J gave up 6 bases, with 16 bases separating them. The CDR3 DNA reads TGCAGTGGACAGGCCCTGGGGAGCGAGCAGTACTTC. Amino acid sequence: CSGQALGSEQYF.

This clonotype was seen repeatedly, ten times or more. The V and J genes are TRBV5-1 and TRBJ2-5; a possible D gene is TRBD2 (6 bases). CDR1 SGHRS and CDR2 YFSETQ come from the germline V gene. Trimming shortened V by 0 bases and J by 4 bases, and 13 bases separated the two germline ends. This CDR3 has 15 residues. The CDR3 DNA reads as TGCGCCAGCAGCTTGGAACCGGGAGACGGAGAGACCCAGTACTTC. It translates to CASSLEPGDGETQYF.

Many counts were recorded for this clonotype. The V and J genes are TRBV7-2 and TRBJ1-2; TRBD1 matches 7 bases. CDR3 length equals 15 residues. CDR1 SGHTA and CDR2 FQGNSA come from the germline V gene. Trimming at V came to 4 bases and at J to 3 bases, leaving 8 bases not matched to a gene. In DNA form, the CDR3 reads TGTGCCAGCAGCTCTGGACAGGCTAATGACTATGGCTACACCTTC. Translation: CASSSGQANDYGYTF.

This sequence joins TRBV14 and TRBJ1-4; D is unclear. Germline V CDR1 and CDR2: SGHDN, FVKESK. V lost 3 bases and J lost 8, with 10 bases in between. The CDR3 extends over 13 amino acids. This CDR3 is CASSHWGEEKLFF. The CDR3 DNA sequence: TGTGCCAGCAGCCACTGGGGTGAAGAAAAACTGTTTTTT.

The table lists this clonotype with many counts. DNA for the CDR3: TGTGCCACCAGCAGAGATACTCGTGCGGGAGGTCCCCTAGTCCAGCAGTTCTTC. It yields the protein CATSRDTRAGGPLVQQFF. The chain uses TRBV15 and TRBJ2-1, with 8 bases lining up with TRBD2. CDR3 length equals 18 residues. V was pared by 0 bases and J by 11 bases, with 18 bases of the junction left unmatched. Germline lookup yields CDR1 LNHNV and CDR2 YYDKDF (reference sequence). Looking up the rest from reference TRBV15 and TRBJ2-1 gives the full variable domain: DAMVIQNPRYQVTQFGKPVTLSCSQTLNHNVMYWYQQKSSQAPKLLFHYYDKDFNNEADTPDNFQSRRPNTSFCFLDIRSPGLGDTAMYLCATSRDTRAGGPLVQQFFGPGTRLTVL.

This sequence joins TRBV19 and TRBJ2-7; TRBD1 or TRBD2 may be the D gene (6 bases each). Trimming took 10 bases from V and 0 from J, leaving 13 bases between them. Germline loops: CDR1 LNHDA, CDR2 SQIVND (reference sequence). The CDR3 has 13 amino acids. CDR3 residues: CATLGGNSYEQYF. CDR3 nucleotide sequence: TGTGCCACCCTCGGGGGCAACTCCTACGAGCAGTACTTC.

This clonotype appeared many times. The genes are TRBV29-1 and TRBJ1-2, with D possibly being TRBD1 (5 bases). Germline lookup yields CDR1 SQVTM and CDR2 ANQGSEA. CDR3 length: 13 amino acids. Trimming stripped 4 bases from V and 0 bases from J, with 9 bases between. CDR3 nucleotides: TGCAGCGTTGGGGACGGATCTAACTATGGCTACACCTTC. Encoded protein: CSVGDGSNYGYTF.

This clonotype was observed at least ten times. V and J are TRBV9 and TRBJ2-3, with D maybe TRBD1 (5 bases). The ends were cut back, 4 bases at V and 4 bases at J, with 7 bases in the middle. The CDR3 consists of 12 residues. Looked up from germline, CDR1 is SGDLS and CDR2 is YYNGEE. The CDR3 nucleotides are TGTGCCAGCAGCCAGGGTGCAGATACGCAGTATTTT. Its protein is CASSQGADTQYF. Full variable domain (rest looked up from reference TRBV9 and TRBJ2-3): DSGVTQTPKHLITATGQRVTLRCSPRSGDLSVYWYQQSLDQGLQFLIQYYNGEERAKGNILERFSAQQFPDLHSELNLSSLELGDSALYFCASSQGADTQYFGPGTRLTVL.

This clonotype was found many times. The V gene is TRBV12-3 or TRBV12-4, the J gene TRBJ2-7; no firm D call. The CDR3 has 13 amino acids. V shed 1 base and J shed 3 bases, with 7 bases lying between them. In DNA, the CDR3 is TGTGCCAGCAGTTTAGAGGGAAGCTACGAGCAGTACTTC. The encoded protein is CASSLEGSYEQYF.

This clonotype was observed many times. The chain employs TRBV7-8 and TRBJ1-4, with unresolved D. CDR1 SGHVS and CDR2 FQNEAQ come from the germline V gene. CDR3 length: 12 residues. Trimming shortened V by 10 bases and J by 1 base, and 7 bases separated the two germline ends. CDR3 DNA: TGTGCCATAAGAGAAACTAATGAAAAACTGTTTTTT. Amino acids: CAIRETNEKLFF.

The rearrangement uses TRBV27 and TRBJ2-7; D possibly corresponds to TRBD2 (5 bases). The CDR3 covers 14 residues. Germline CDR1 and CDR2: MNHEY and SMNVEV (reference sequence). V was shortened by 0 bases and J by 6 bases, with 12 bases between the two germline ends. The CDR3 coding sequence is TGTGCCAGCAGTTTATCGATCGGGATAGGCGAGCAGTACTTC. This sequence encodes CASSLSIGIGEQYF.

This clonotype was recorded many times. CDR3 bases: TGTGCCAGCAGTTTGGGGAACAGACCCACAGATACGCAGTATTTT. It encodes CASSLGNRPTDTQYF. The chain is built from TRBV12-3 or TRBV12-4 and TRBJ2-3; D ambiguous. V gave up 3 bases and J gave up 2 bases, with 12 bases separating them. CDR3 length equals 15 residues.